This passage covers 21 T cell receptor beta chains from one sample sequenced in a study of cytomegalovirus exposure and HLA in healthy donors. Use of 60 Vbeta and 13 Jbeta primers characterized the PCR. Data came from immunoSEQ multiplex PCR; TCRdb stores just in-frame clones and leaves some out. The data contain approximately 110,000 clones, roughly 82% of them singletons. Sequencing used PBMCs. These receptors originate from a human donor in good health.

The genes are TRBV27 and TRBJ2-7; the D gene is possibly TRBD1 (6 bases). Deletions cut 5 bases from V and 3 bases from J, with 14 bases between. Germline-derived CDR1 and CDR2 are MNHEY and SMNVEV (reference sequence). The CDR3 contains 14 residues. CDR3 amino acids: CASSRERGNYEQYF. The CDR3 nucleotides read TGTGCCAGCAGTAGGGAGAGGGGGAACTACGAGCAGTACTTC.

V usage is TRBV4-1 and J usage is TRBJ1-1; 8 nucleotides align to TRBD1. Per germline, CDR1 MGHRA and CDR2 YSYEKL. The V gene end was trimmed by 3 bases and the J gene end by 1 base; junction bases not matched to a gene: 4. The CDR3 loop spans 15 amino acids. Here the CDR3 reads CASSHEQGGNTEAFF. DNA of the CDR3: TGCGCCAGCAGCCACGAACAGGGGGGGAACACTGAAGCTTTCTTT.

This chain links TRBV6-5 with TRBJ1-2; D possibly corresponds to TRBD1 (6 bases). Germline values: CDR1 MNHEY, CDR2 SVGAGI. The CDR3 length is 14 residues. Trimming stripped 3 bases from V and 6 bases from J, with 14 bases between. The CDR3 loop is CASSYLGAGDGYTF. The CDR3 DNA follows: TGTGCCAGCAGTTATTTGGGGGCAGGAGATGGCTACACCTTC.

The chain uses TRBV19 and TRBJ1-5; D is unresolved. The CDR3 extends over 12 amino acids. Germline V gene sequence: CDR1 LNHDA, CDR2 SQIVND (reference sequence). V was clipped by 7 bases and J by 3 bases, with 7 bases between them. CDR3 sequence: CASTQINQPQHF. The CDR3 DNA follows: TGTGCCAGTACGCAGATCAATCAGCCCCAGCATTTT.

CDR3 sequence: CASSYGLGGSGNTIYF. DNA for the CDR3: TGTGCCAGCAGCTACGGCCTAGGGGGATCTGGAAACACCATATATTTT. The V call is TRBV7-9, the J call TRBJ1-3; D possibly corresponds to TRBD1 (6 bases). The CDR3 totals 16 residues. Germline assignment: CDR1 SEHNR and CDR2 FQNEAQ (reference sequence). Trimming shortened V by 4 bases and J by 1 base, and 14 bases separated the two germline ends. The complete variable domain, with remaining parts taken from reference TRBV7-9 and TRBJ1-3, reads DTGVSQNPRHKITKRGQNVTFRCDPISEHNRLYWYRQTLGQGPEFLTYFQNEAQLEKSRLLSDRFSAERPKGSFSTLEIQRTEQGDSAMYLCASSYGLGGSGNTIYFGEGSWLTVV.

V gene TRBV5-4 combines with J gene TRBJ2-5, with D perhaps matching TRBD1 (6 bases). There are 14 residues in the CDR3. Germline V gene sequence: CDR1 SGHNT, CDR2 YYREEE (reference sequence). The V end lost 4 bases, the J end lost 3 bases, and 13 bases lay between the germline ends. Here the CDR3 reads CASSTQGREETQYF. DNA for the CDR3: TGTGCCAGCAGCACCCAGGGGCGAGAAGAGACCCAGTACTTC. The variable domain in full, completed from reference TRBV5-4 and TRBJ2-5, reads ETGVTQSPTHLIKTRGQQVTLRCSSQSGHNTVSWYQQALGQGPQFIFQYYREEENGRGNFPPRFSGLQFPNYSSELNVNALELDDSALYLCASSTQGREETQYFGPGTRLLVL.

The chain employs TRBV9 and TRBJ2-2; 11 nucleotides line up with TRBD2. The CDR3 extends over 17 amino acids. Germline V gives CDR1 SGDLS, CDR2 YYNGEE. V shed 4 bases and J 3 bases; nucleotides not matched to a gene: 8. This CDR3 is CASSPRTSGSDTGELFF. The CDR3 DNA reads TGTGCCAGCAGCCCCCGGACTAGCGGGTCCGACACCGGGGAGCTGTTTTTT.

CDR3 amino acids: CASSYGGSGDTQYF. In DNA, the CDR3 is TGTGCCAGCAGTTACGGCGGGAGCGGAGATACGCAGTATTTT. The genes are TRBV6-6 and TRBJ2-3, with 7 bases aligning to TRBD2. CDR1 is MNHNY and CDR2 is SVGAGI in the germline V gene (reference sequence). CDR3 size: 14 residues. After removal of 2 bases from V and 5 bases from J, the junction contained 4 bases not matched to a gene.

This clone turned up a few times. This CDR3 is CASSAQQGGSGNTIYF. CDR3 nucleotides: TGTGCCAGCAGCGCCCAACAGGGGGGCTCTGGAAACACCATATATTTT. The chain is built from TRBV9 and TRBJ1-3; 8 bases agree with TRBD1. Germline loops: CDR1 SGDLS, CDR2 YYNGEE. CDR3 length: 16 residues. V lost 3 bases and J lost 0; bases outside the gene matches: 5.

This chain links TRBV6-1 with TRBJ2-3, with 9 bases identical to TRBD2. V lost 8 bases, J lost 2 bases, and 8 bases stayed unmatched. Germline loops: CDR1 MNHNS, CDR2 SASEGT. This CDR3 has 15 amino acids. In DNA form, the CDR3 reads TGTGCCAGCCCTGGTACTAGCGGGTTCACAGATACGCAGTATTTT. Its protein product is CASPGTSGFTDTQYF.

The CDR3 is CATSRDRLQGADYGYTF. The CDR3 coding sequence is TGTGCCACCAGCAGAGATCGATTACAGGGGGCTGACTATGGCTACACCTTC. The chain carries TRBV15 and TRBJ1-2; 9 nucleotides line up with TRBD1. This CDR3 is built from 17 residues. From germline, CDR1 is LNHNV and CDR2 YYDKDF (reference sequence). With V trimmed by 0 bases and J by 3 bases, 8 bases remained unmatched.

The V gene is TRBV18, the J gene TRBJ1-4; no clear D. V lost 6 bases, J lost 0 bases, and 14 bases lay in between. CDR3 length equals 16 residues. Germline V gives CDR1 KGHSH, CDR2 LQKENI. The CDR3 sequence: CASSSRGLATNEKLFF. DNA of the CDR3: TGTGCCAGCTCCTCTAGAGGACTCGCAACTAATGAAAAACTGTTTTTT.

The chain is built from TRBV6-5 and TRBJ1-1; D might be TRBD1 (5 bases). The CDR3 has 14 amino acids. The V end lost 6 bases, the J end lost 1 base, and 12 bases lay between the germline ends. CDR1 MNHEY and CDR2 SVGAGI come from the germline V gene. CDR3 DNA sequence: TGTGCCAGCAGGGGGTACACAGGGAACACTGAAGCTTTCTTT. This gives the protein CASRGYTGNTEAFF.

This chain joins TRBV19 and TRBJ1-2; 9 nucleotides line up with TRBD1. The V gene's germline CDR1 is LNHDA and CDR2 SQIVND (reference sequence). The CDR3 runs 16 residues. Losses at the gene ends were 5 bases for V and 1 base for J; bases not matched to a gene: 8. The CDR3 sequence: CASSPGQGGGNYGYTF. CDR3 in DNA: TGTGCCAGTAGTCCGGGACAGGGAGGTGGTAACTATGGCTACACCTTC.

For the CDR3, the DNA is TGCGCCAGCAGCCAAGATGTTCGAGGCGGGAGGGCCGCCGGGGAGCTGTTTTTT. Translating it yields CASSQDVRGGRAAGELFF. The chain carries TRBV4-1 and TRBJ2-2; 9 bases are shared with TRBD2. There are 18 residues in the CDR3. The germline CDR1 and CDR2 sequences are MGHRA and YSYEKL. The V gene end was trimmed by 0 bases and the J gene end by 6 bases; junction bases not matched to a gene: 11.

The J gene is TRBJ2-7, the V gene TRBV27; D might be TRBD2 (6 bases). The CDR3 contains 17 residues. Germline V CDR1 and CDR2: MNHEY, SMNVEV (reference sequence). The V end was cut by 0 bases, the J end by 0 bases, with 15 bases between. The CDR3 sequence: CASSLSSSSGASYEQYF. The CDR3 nucleotides read TGTGCCAGCAGTTTATCGTCGAGTAGCGGAGCCTCCTACGAGCAGTACTTC.

J is TRBJ1-4 and V is TRBV5-1; 9 nucleotides align to TRBD1. V dropped 3 bases and J dropped 7; count of bases not matched to a gene: 10. Germline CDR1 and CDR2: SGHRS and YFSETQ. The CDR3 length is 16 residues. CDR3 loop: CASSWAGGTGSEKLFF. Here the CDR3 DNA reads TGCGCCAGCAGCTGGGCTGGCGGGACAGGGAGTGAAAAACTGTTTTTT. Full variable domain (remainder filled in from reference TRBV5-1 and TRBJ1-4): KAGVTQTPRYLIKTRGQQVTLSCSPISGHRSVSWYQQTPGQGLQFLFEYFSETQRNKGNFPGRFSGRQFSNSRSEMNVSTLELGDSALYLCASSWAGGTGSEKLFFGSGTQLSVL.

J is TRBJ1-5 and V is TRBV6-4; D call uncertain. V was trimmed by 2 bases and J by 3 bases, leaving 5 bases between them. The CDR3 covers 13 residues. Germline-derived CDR1 and CDR2 are MRHNA and SNTAGT. CDR3 residues: CASSDEVNQPQHF. The CDR3 coding sequence is TGTGCCAGCAGTGACGAGGTCAATCAGCCCCAGCATTTT.

The chain recombines TRBV7-2 with TRBJ1-1, with D unresolved. The CDR3 extends over 14 amino acids. V dropped 1 base and J dropped 4 bases, with 10 bases sitting between them. Germline CDR1 reads SGHTA; CDR2 reads FQGNSA. The CDR3 here is CASSLGGSPTEAFF. CDR3 in DNA: TGTGCCAGCAGCTTAGGCGGCAGCCCCACTGAAGCTTTCTTT.

The chain has TRBV5-1 and TRBJ1-1; 8 positions agree with TRBD1. After removal of 0 bases from V and 8 bases from J, the junction contained 9 bases not matched to a gene. From germline, CDR1 is SGHRS and CDR2 YFSETQ. This CDR3 is 15 amino acids long. CDR3 nucleotides: TGCGCCAGCAGCTTGGGAGGGACAGGAAGGGAAGAAGCTTTCTTT. Amino acid sequence: CASSLGGTGREEAFF.

The rearrangement joins TRBV11-1 to TRBJ2-2; 13 bases match TRBD2. This CDR3 is 17 amino acids long. The J segment lost 7 bases and the V segment lost 6 bases, leaving 11 bases of the junction unmatched. Per germline, CDR1 SGHAT and CDR2 FQDESV (reference sequence). The CDR3 coding sequence is TGTGCCAGCAGTCAGAACCCCGGGACTAGCGGGGTCGGGGAGCTGTTTTTT. Translating it yields CASSQNPGTSGVGELFF.